This TCR beta chain was retrieved from a study of tumor T cells in aggressive B-cell lymphoma. Some clones are missing from TCRdb's copy, which holds only in-frame ones; the method was immunoSEQ multiplex PCR. The sample includes under 10,000 clones, around four fifths of them seen just once. The CDR3 contains 12 residues. The V and J ends lost 6 bases and 10 bases respectively, with 13 bases between them. The V gene's germline CDR1 is LGHNA and CDR2 YNFKEQ. The chain has TRBV4-2 and TRBJ2-1; possibly TRBD2 for D (5 bases). Sequencing was done on a sample of tumor tissue. The sequence derives from an adult with diffuse large B cell lymphoma. DNA for the CDR3: TGTGCCAGCAGTCTAGACCGAGGGGAGCAGTTCTTC. Amino acid sequence: CASSLDRGEQFF.